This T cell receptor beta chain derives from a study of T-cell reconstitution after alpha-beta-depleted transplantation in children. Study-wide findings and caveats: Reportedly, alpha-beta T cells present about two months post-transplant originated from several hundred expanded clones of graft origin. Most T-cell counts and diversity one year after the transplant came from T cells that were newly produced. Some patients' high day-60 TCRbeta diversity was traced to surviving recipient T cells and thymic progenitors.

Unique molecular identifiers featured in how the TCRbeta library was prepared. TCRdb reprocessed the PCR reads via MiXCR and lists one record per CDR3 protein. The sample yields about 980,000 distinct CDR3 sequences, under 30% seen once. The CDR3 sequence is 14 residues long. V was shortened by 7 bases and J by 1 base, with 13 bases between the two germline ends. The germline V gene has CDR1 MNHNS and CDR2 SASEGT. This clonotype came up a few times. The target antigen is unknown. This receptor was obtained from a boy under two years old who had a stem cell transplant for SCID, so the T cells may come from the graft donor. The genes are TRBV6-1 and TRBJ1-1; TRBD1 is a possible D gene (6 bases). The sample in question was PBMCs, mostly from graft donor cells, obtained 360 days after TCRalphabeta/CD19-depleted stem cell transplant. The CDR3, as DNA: TGTGCCAGCAACTCACCGGGACAGAACACTGAAGCTTTCTTT. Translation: CASNSPGQNTEAFF.